This is a list of T cell receptor beta chains from one sample in a study of tumor-infiltrating lymphocytes in localized non-small cell lung cancer. Some clones are missing from TCRdb's copy, which holds only in-frame ones; the method was immunoSEQ multiplex PCR. The table records roughly 14,000 clones, 60% to 80% of them present only once. The sample consisted of lung tumor tissue. The receptors stem from a human donor with non-small cell lung cancer. The CDR3 runs from the conserved cysteine through the conserved F or W. D genes are given only for firm matches. Only part of the rows carry a size: once, few, many, or a class if the clone is expanded.

J gene: TRBJ2-5
D gene: .
CDR3 length: 12
V gene: TRBV2
clone size: .
CDR3 protein: CASSERPETQYF
CDR3 DNA: TGTGCCAGCAGTGAACGTCCGGAGACCCAGTACTTC

J gene: TRBJ1-1
D gene: .
CDR3 length: 13
V gene: TRBV2
clone size: .
CDR3 protein: CASCPFMNTEAFF
CDR3 DNA: TGTGCCAGCTGCCCCTTCATGAACACTGAAGCTTTCTTT

J gene: TRBJ1-2
D gene: .
CDR3 length: 14
V gene: TRBV2
clone size: few
CDR3 protein: CASSNWTRSYGYTF
CDR3 DNA: TGTGCCAGCAGCAACTGGACAAGGTCCTATGGCTACACCTTC

J gene: TRBJ2-7
D gene: TRBD2
CDR3 length: 14
V gene: TRBV14
clone size: .
CDR3 protein: CASRPSGSKNEQYF
CDR3 DNA: TGTGCCAGCAGACCTAGCGGGAGTAAAAACGAGCAGTACTTC

J gene: TRBJ2-3
D gene: TRBD2
CDR3 length: 16
V gene: TRBV5-4
clone size: .
CDR3 protein: CASSSLAGGITDTQYF
CDR3 DNA: TGTGCCAGCAGCTCCCTAGCGGGAGGGATCACAGATACGCAGTATTTT

J gene: TRBJ1-6
D gene: .
CDR3 length: 16
V gene: TRBV27
clone size: .
CDR3 protein: CASSTSTPLYNSPLHF
CDR3 DNA: TGTGCCAGCAGTACCTCGACACCTCTCTATAATTCACCCCTCCACTTT

J gene: TRBJ2-2
D gene: TRBD1
CDR3 length: 16
V gene: TRBV5-1
clone size: .
CDR3 protein: CASSMGTGGGTGELFF
CDR3 DNA: TGCGCCAGCTCCATGGGGACAGGGGGAGGCACCGGGGAGCTGTTTTTT

J gene: TRBJ2-3
D gene: .
CDR3 length: 13
V gene: TRBV7-9
clone size: .
CDR3 protein: CASSPTDTDTQYF
CDR3 DNA: TGTGCCAGCAGCCCGACAGACACAGATACGCAGTATTTT

J gene: TRBJ2-6
D gene: .
CDR3 length: 14
V gene: TRBV14
clone size: few
CDR3 protein: CASRRGAGANVLTF
CDR3 DNA: TGTGCCAGCAGAAGGGGGGCTGGGGCCAACGTCCTGACTTTC

J gene: TRBJ1-2
D gene: .
CDR3 length: 14
V gene: TRBV7-6
clone size: few
CDR3 protein: CASTLSAGDYGYTF
CDR3 DNA: TGTGCCAGCACCCTAAGTGCAGGGGACTATGGCTACACCTTC

J gene: TRBJ1-1
D gene: TRBD1
CDR3 length: 14
V gene: TRBV11-2
clone size: .
CDR3 protein: CASSPRDRMLEAFF
CDR3 DNA: TGTGCCAGCAGCCCCCGGGACAGGATGCTTGAAGCTTTCTTT

J gene: TRBJ2-7
D gene: TRBD2
CDR3 length: 16
V gene: TRBV4-1
clone size: .
CDR3 protein: CASSQELGLAGAEQYF
CDR3 DNA: TGCGCCAGCAGCCAAGAATTGGGACTAGCGGGGGCCGAGCAGTACTTC

J gene: TRBJ1-1
D gene: .
CDR3 length: 12
V gene: TRBV29-1
clone size: few
CDR3 protein: CSVSRVNTEAFF
CDR3 DNA: TGCAGCGTTTCACGGGTGAACACTGAAGCTTTCTTT

J gene: TRBJ1-1
D gene: .
CDR3 length: 12
V gene: TRBV19
clone size: .
CDR3 protein: CASSSGGGEAFF
CDR3 DNA: TGTGCCAGTAGTTCGGGGGGCGGTGAAGCTTTCTTT

J gene: TRBJ1-6
D gene: .
CDR3 length: 13
V gene: TRBV5-1
clone size: .
CDR3 protein: CASSSAENSPLHF
CDR3 DNA: TGCGCCAGCAGCTCCGCGGAAAATTCACCCCTCCACTTT

J gene: TRBJ1-4
D gene: .
CDR3 length: 15
V gene: TRBV19
clone size: .
CDR3 protein: CASSIPGNSREKLFF
CDR3 DNA: TGTGCCAGTAGTATCCCAGGGAATAGTCGTGAAAAACTGTTTTTT

J gene: TRBJ1-5
D gene: .
CDR3 length: 14
V gene: TRBV7-9
clone size: .
CDR3 protein: CASSAGGGNQPQHF
CDR3 DNA: TGTGCCAGCAGCGCCGGGGGCGGCAATCAGCCCCAGCATTTT

J gene: TRBJ2-6
D gene: .
CDR3 length: 15
V gene: TRBV5-1
clone size: once
CDR3 protein: CASSLDGSGANVLTF
CDR3 DNA: TGCGCCAGCAGCTTGGATGGATCTGGGGCCAACGTCCTGACTTTC

J gene: TRBJ1-2
D gene: TRBD1
CDR3 length: 17
V gene: TRBV5-4
clone size: few
CDR3 protein: CASSLPGQGQANYGYTF
CDR3 DNA: TGTGCCAGCAGCTTGCCAGGACAGGGTCAGGCCAACTATGGCTACACCTTC

J gene: TRBJ1-3
D gene: .
CDR3 length: 15
V gene: TRBV6-5
clone size: few
CDR3 protein: CASSRLGSSGNTIYF
CDR3 DNA: TGTGCCAGCAGTAGACTGGGGAGCTCTGGAAACACCATATATTTT

J gene: TRBJ2-7
D gene: TRBD1
CDR3 length: 15
V gene: TRBV6-1
clone size: .
CDR3 protein: CASSEVGDRGDEQYF
CDR3 DNA: TGTGCCAGCAGTGAAGTAGGGGACAGGGGGGACGAGCAGTACTTC

J gene: TRBJ2-7
D gene: .
CDR3 length: 14
V gene: TRBV5-1
clone size: few
CDR3 protein: CASQSTGLGYEQYF
CDR3 DNA: TGCGCCAGCCAGAGTACGGGCCTCGGGTACGAGCAGTACTTC

J gene: TRBJ1-3
D gene: .
CDR3 length: 15
V gene: TRBV19
clone size: .
CDR3 protein: CASSIGADSGNTIYF
CDR3 DNA: TGTGCCAGTAGTATAGGGGCCGACTCTGGAAACACCATATATTTT

J gene: TRBJ1-5
D gene: .
CDR3 length: 15
V gene: TRBV27
clone size: .
CDR3 protein: CASMLSGSLYQPQHF
CDR3 DNA: TGTGCCAGCATGCTAAGTGGCAGTCTTTATCAGCCCCAGCATTTT

J gene: TRBJ2-7
D gene: TRBD2
CDR3 length: 13
V gene: TRBV2
clone size: .
CDR3 protein: CASSPGLGVEQYF
CDR3 DNA: TGTGCCAGCAGCCCGGGACTAGGGGTCGAGCAGTACTTC

J gene: TRBJ2-2
D gene: .
CDR3 length: 16
V gene: TRBV25-1
clone size: .
CDR3 protein: CASSEGGQGNTGELFF
CDR3 DNA: TGTGCCAGCAGTGAAGGGGGCCAGGGTAACACCGGGGAGCTGTTTTTT

J gene: TRBJ2-7
D gene: .
CDR3 length: 13
V gene: TRBV7-2
clone size: .
CDR3 protein: CASSFYGLDEQYF
CDR3 DNA: TGTGCCAGCAGCTTTTATGGACTGGACGAGCAGTACTTC

J gene: TRBJ1-1
D gene: .
CDR3 length: 14
V gene: TRBV6-5
clone size: .
CDR3 protein: CASSYSGRNTEAFF
CDR3 DNA: TGTGCCAGCAGTTACTCGGGCAGGAACACTGAAGCTTTCTTT

J gene: TRBJ2-3
D gene: TRBD2
CDR3 length: 15
V gene: TRBV5-1
clone size: .
CDR3 protein: CASSSGTSEVDTQYF
CDR3 DNA: TGCGCCAGCAGCTCCGGGACTAGCGAGGTGGATACGCAGTATTTT

J gene: TRBJ2-4
D gene: TRBD1
CDR3 length: 13
V gene: TRBV5-1
clone size: .
CDR3 protein: CASSLEGQGIQYF
CDR3 DNA: TGCGCCAGCAGCTTGGAAGGACAGGGGATTCAGTACTTC

J gene: TRBJ1-5
D gene: TRBD1
CDR3 length: 13
V gene: TRBV19
clone size: .
CDR3 protein: CASSGTGDQPQHF
CDR3 DNA: TGTGCCAGTAGTGGTACAGGGGATCAGCCCCAGCATTTT

J gene: TRBJ2-2
D gene: TRBD2
CDR3 length: 14
V gene: TRBV7-3
clone size: .
CDR3 protein: CASRPRLATGELFF
CDR3 DNA: TGTGCCAGCAGACCCCGACTAGCGACCGGGGAGCTGTTTTTT

J gene: TRBJ1-1
D gene: TRBD1
CDR3 length: 17
V gene: TRBV27
clone size: .
CDR3 protein: CASSLTGGVGSSPEAFF
CDR3 DNA: TGTGCCAGCAGTTTAACAGGGGGCGTAGGGTCCAGCCCTGAAGCTTTCTTT

J gene: TRBJ1-6
D gene: TRBD1
CDR3 length: 15
V gene: TRBV27
clone size: .
CDR3 protein: CASSQPGGYNSPLHF
CDR3 DNA: TGTGCCAGCAGTCAACCAGGGGGCTATAATTCACCCCTCCACTTT

J gene: TRBJ2-2
D gene: TRBD1
CDR3 length: 14
V gene: TRBV5-1
clone size: .
CDR3 protein: CASSTGTVTGELFF
CDR3 DNA: TGCGCCAGCAGCACAGGGACAGTCACCGGGGAGCTGTTTTTT

J gene: TRBJ2-5
D gene: .
CDR3 length: 14
V gene: TRBV30
clone size: .
CDR3 protein: CAWSEGLGQGTQYF
CDR3 DNA: TGTGCCTGGAGCGAAGGGTTAGGGCAGGGTACGCAGTACTTC

J gene: TRBJ1-5
D gene: TRBD1
CDR3 length: 16
V gene: TRBV7-2
clone size: .
CDR3 protein: CASSLVGQGAYQPQHF
CDR3 DNA: TGTGCCAGCAGCTTAGTCGGACAGGGGGCGTATCAGCCCCAGCATTTT

J gene: TRBJ1-2
D gene: .
CDR3 length: 14
V gene: TRBV6-1
clone size: .
CDR3 protein: CASSEYREAGGYTF
CDR3 DNA: TGTGCCAGCAGTGAATACAGGGAGGCGGGTGGCTACACCTTC

J gene: TRBJ2-7
D gene: .
CDR3 length: 15
V gene: TRBV6-6
clone size: .
CDR3 protein: CASSYSGAGQNEQYF
CDR3 DNA: TGTGCCAGCAGTTACTCAGGGGCGGGGCAAAACGAGCAGTACTTC

J gene: TRBJ2-7
D gene: TRBD2
CDR3 length: 11
V gene: TRBV29-1
clone size: .
CDR3 protein: CSVGEGHEQYF
CDR3 DNA: TGCAGCGTTGGGGAGGGCCATGAGCAGTACTTC

J gene: TRBJ2-1
D gene: TRBD2
CDR3 length: 17
V gene: TRBV11-2
clone size: few
CDR3 protein: CASSLAGAGLGSNEQFF
CDR3 DNA: TGTGCCAGCAGCTTAGCCGGTGCGGGACTAGGCTCAAATGAGCAGTTCTTC

J gene: TRBJ2-5
D gene: TRBD2
CDR3 length: 15
V gene: TRBV4-2
clone size: .
CDR3 protein: CASSRGLAGAETQYF
CDR3 DNA: TGTGCCAGCAGCCGCGGACTAGCGGGAGCAGAGACCCAGTACTTC

J gene: TRBJ2-2
D gene: .
CDR3 length: 14
V gene: TRBV27
clone size: few
CDR3 protein: CASSLASDTGELFF
CDR3 DNA: TGTGCCAGCAGTTTAGCTTCGGACACCGGGGAGCTGTTTTTT

J gene: TRBJ2-5
D gene: TRBD2
CDR3 length: 16
V gene: TRBV7-8
clone size: .
CDR3 protein: CASSPLLAGGRETQYF
CDR3 DNA: TGTGCCAGCAGCCCGCTCTTGGCGGGGGGGCGAGAGACCCAGTACTTC

J gene: TRBJ1-4
D gene: .
CDR3 length: 13
V gene: TRBV7-6
clone size: .
CDR3 protein: CASRRGPNEKLFF
CDR3 DNA: TGTGCCAGCAGGAGGGGTCCAAATGAAAAACTGTTTTTT

J gene: TRBJ1-1
D gene: .
CDR3 length: 13
V gene: TRBV29-1
clone size: .
CDR3 protein: CSVETQGNTEAFF
CDR3 DNA: TGCAGCGTTGAGACTCAGGGGAACACTGAAGCTTTCTTT

J gene: TRBJ2-7
D gene: .
CDR3 length: 12
V gene: TRBV5-4
clone size: .
CDR3 protein: CASSLVQGEQYF
CDR3 DNA: TGTGCCAGCAGCTTGGTCCAGGGCGAGCAGTACTTC

J gene: TRBJ2-5
D gene: .
CDR3 length: 15
V gene: TRBV19
clone size: .
CDR3 protein: CASSIVLGARGTQYF
CDR3 DNA: TGTGCCAGTAGTATCGTTCTAGGGGCTCGGGGGACCCAGTACTTC

J gene: TRBJ2-3
D gene: .
CDR3 length: 13
V gene: TRBV14
clone size: .
CDR3 protein: CASSPPVADTQYF
CDR3 DNA: TGTGCCAGCAGCCCCCCCGTCGCAGATACGCAGTATTTT

J gene: TRBJ2-1
D gene: .
CDR3 length: 15
V gene: TRBV7-8
clone size: .
CDR3 protein: CASSPTGGLYNEQFF
CDR3 DNA: TGTGCCAGCAGCCCTACCGGGGGGCTCTACAATGAGCAGTTCTTC

J gene: TRBJ1-2
D gene: .
CDR3 length: 14
V gene: TRBV18
clone size: .
CDR3 protein: CASSPSGPKYGYTF
CDR3 DNA: TGTGCCAGCTCACCCTCGGGACCGAAGTATGGCTACACCTTC

J gene: TRBJ1-1
D gene: TRBD1
CDR3 length: 14
V gene: TRBV6-4
clone size: few
CDR3 protein: CASRTGTGETEAFF
CDR3 DNA: TGTGCCAGCAGGACTGGGACAGGGGAAACTGAAGCTTTCTTT

J gene: TRBJ2-6
D gene: .
CDR3 length: 14
V gene: TRBV27
clone size: once
CDR3 protein: CASSSTSGANVLTF
CDR3 DNA: TGTGCCAGCAGTTCAACTTCTGGGGCCAACGTCCTGACTTTC

J gene: TRBJ2-5
D gene: .
CDR3 length: 11
V gene: TRBV2
clone size: .
CDR3 protein: CASSSRETQYF
CDR3 DNA: TGTGCCAGCAGTTCCAGGGAAACCCAGTACTTC

J gene: TRBJ2-2
D gene: TRBD2
CDR3 length: 19
V gene: TRBV9
clone size: .
CDR3 protein: CASSALGTSDFANTGELFF
CDR3 DNA: TGTGCCAGCAGCGCACTCGGGACTAGCGATTTCGCGAACACCGGGGAGCTGTTTTTT

J gene: TRBJ1-1
D gene: .
CDR3 length: 15
V gene: TRBV15
clone size: .
CDR3 protein: CATSREVTRRTEAFF
CDR3 DNA: TGTGCCACCAGCAGAGAGGTGACCCGTCGGACTGAAGCTTTCTTT

J gene: TRBJ1-2
D gene: TRBD1
CDR3 length: 15
V gene: TRBV6-1
clone size: .
CDR3 protein: CASRQDLGQGYGYTF
CDR3 DNA: TGTGCCAGCAGGCAGGATCTCGGACAGGGCTATGGCTACACCTTC